These T cell receptor beta chains were read from a single sample in a study of neurological immune-mediated disorders. MiXCR, run by TCRdb on the 5' RACE reads, gives a single entry per CDR3 protein. The table includes over 35,000 distinct CDR3 sequences, roughly 2.5% detected once. The sequencing input was PBMCs. The receptors were gathered from a man in his forties or fifties with multiple sclerosis. Both conserved end residues are part of each CDR3. Each record gives: J gene, D gene, clone size, V gene, CDR3 protein, CDR3 DNA. D genes are given only for firm matches. Expanded clones are given a class, and other clones once, few, many or no size at all.

TRBJ2-3 | - | many | TRBV10-3 | CAISSPLATEADTQYF | TGTGCCATCAGTTCTCCCCTGGCCACGGAGGCGGATACGCAGTATTTT
TRBJ2-1 | - | many | TRBV29-1 | CSVGTSSYNEQFF | TGCAGCGTGGGAACTAGCTCCTACAATGAGCAGTTCTTC
TRBJ2-7 | TRBD1 | many | TRBV4-1 | CASSPTGAEQYF | TGCGCCAGCAGCCCGACAGGGGCCGAGCAGTACTTC
TRBJ1-2 | - | many | TRBV6-6 | CASSPPRGGYTF | TGTGCCAGCAGCCCCCCCCGGGGTGGCTACACCTTC
TRBJ2-5 | - | many | TRBV6-6 | CASTEIQETQYF | TGTGCCAGCACCGAGATCCAAGAGACCCAGTACTTC
TRBJ1-1 | - | many | TRBV27 | CASSFFDRLGSEAFF | TGTGCCAGCAGTTTTTTTGACAGACTCGGTTCTGAAGCTTTCTTT
TRBJ1-1 | - | many | TRBV20-1 | CSARDYRGRRAFF | TGCAGTGCTAGAGATTATCGGGGGCGGAGAGCTTTCTTT
TRBJ2-1 | TRBD2 | many | TRBV7-2 | CASSLDIAGGREQFF | TGTGCCAGCAGCTTAGATATAGCGGGGGGGCGAGAGCAGTTCTTC
TRBJ1-2 | TRBD1 | many | TRBV6-1 | CASNRGMDGYTF | TGTGCCAGCAACAGGGGTATGGATGGCTACACCTTC
TRBJ2-3 | - | many | TRBV20-1 | CSANSWGGLGTDTQYF | TGCAGTGCCAACTCTTGGGGGGGGCTTGGCACAGATACGCAGTATTTT
TRBJ2-3 | TRBD1 | many | TRBV5-1 | CASSFARDRASTDTQYF | TGCGCCAGCAGCTTCGCCCGGGACAGGGCTAGCACAGATACGCAGTATTTT
TRBJ1-2 | TRBD1 | many | TRBV24-1 | CATSNPGQAFTF | TGTGCCACCAGTAATCCGGGACAGGCTTTCACCTTC
TRBJ1-5 | - | many | TRBV29-1 | CSGGDNGQPQNF | TGCAGCGGGGGGGACAACGGTCAGCCCCAGAATTTT
TRBJ1-1 | - | many | TRBV20-1 | CSARDRGRNTEAFF | TGCAGTGCTAGAGATCGGGGGAGGAACACTGAAGCTTTCTTT
TRBJ1-2 | - | many | TRBV7-2 | CASSSRRDGYGYTF | TGTGCCAGCAGCTCTCGACGCGATGGCTATGGCTACACCTTC
TRBJ1-1 | - | many | TRBV29-1 | CSIRGPTGAFF | TGCAGCATCAGGGGACCCACTGGAGCTTTCTTT
TRBJ1-1 | - | many | TRBV7-9 | CASSLGGGRTEAFF | TGTGCCAGCAGCTTAGGGGGGGGTAGAACTGAAGCTTTCTTT
TRBJ2-3 | TRBD1 | many | TRBV20-1 | CSAHGTEQDTQYF | TGCAGTGCCCACGGGACAGAGCAAGATACGCAGTATTTT
TRBJ1-1 | - | many | TRBV9 | CASSSGMNTEAFF | TGTGCCAGCAGTTCTGGAATGAACACTGAAGCTTTCTTT
TRBJ1-1 | - | - | TRBV18 | CASSPNAGSLNTEAFF | TGTGCCAGCTCACCAAACGCCGGGTCCTTGAACACTGAAGCTTTCTTT
TRBJ2-7 | - | many | TRBV20-1 | CSARVAGRTYEQYF | TGCAGTGCTAGAGTAGCTGGCAGGACCTACGAGCAGTACTTC
TRBJ2-3 | TRBD1 | many | TRBV5-1 | CASSLTQGAVDTQYF | TGCGCCAGCAGCTTGACACAGGGGGCGGTAGATACGCAGTATTTT
TRBJ2-2 | TRBD1 | many | TRBV9 | CASSVGGTVSGELFF | TGTGCCAGCAGCGTAGGAGGGACAGTCTCCGGGGAGCTGTTTTTT
TRBJ2-1 | - | many | TRBV4-2 | CASSVPGTHNEQFF | TGTGCCAGCAGCGTCCCGGGAACGCACAATGAGCAGTTCTTC
TRBJ1-5 | TRBD1 | - | TRBV20-1 | CSARDRVSNQPQNF | TGCAGTGCTAGGGACAGGGTTAGCAATCAGCCCCAGAATTTT
TRBJ1-6 | TRBD1 | many | TRBV12-3/TRBV12-4 | CASRKQGARGNSPLHF | TGTGCCAGCAGGAAACAGGGGGCGCGTGGAAATTCACCCCTCCACTTT
TRBJ2-1 | TRBD1 | many | TRBV5-1 | CASSSQGLDYNEQFF | TGCGCCAGCAGCTCACAGGGGTTGGATTACAATGAGCAGTTCTTC
TRBJ1-1 | TRBD1 | many | TRBV6-2/TRBV6-3 | CASSARTGEAFF | TGTGCCAGCAGTGCAAGGACAGGGGAAGCTTTCTTT
TRBJ1-2 | - | many | TRBV27 | CASSLVALGNYGYTF | TGTGCCAGCAGTTTAGTCGCCCTAGGGAACTATGGCTACACCTTC
TRBJ2-1 | TRBD2 | many | TRBV9 | CASSVVGLAVNEQFF | TGTGCCAGCAGCGTCGTGGGACTAGCGGTGAATGAGCAGTTCTTC
TRBJ1-2 | - | many | TRBV6-5 | CASSYSIFGGAYGYTF | TGTGCCAGCAGTTACTCGATTTTCGGGGGCGCCTATGGCTACACCTTC
TRBJ2-5 | - | many | TRBV7-6 | CASSLTWDTDF | TGTGCCAGCAGCTTAACGTGGGACACGGACTTC
TRBJ2-3 | - | many | TRBV4-3 | CASSKGGSGADTQYF | TGCGCCAGCAGCAAAGGGGGGTCCGGGGCAGATACGCAGTATTTT
TRBJ2-7 | - | many | TRBV11-2 | CASSFGSGSSYEQYF | TGTGCCAGCAGCTTTGGCTCTGGGTCCTCCTACGAGCAGTACTTC
TRBJ1-5 | - | many | TRBV3-1 | CASSISRGRNQPQHF | TGTGCCAGCAGCATATCGAGGGGTCGGAATCAGCCCCAGCATTTT
TRBJ2-5 | - | - | TRBV6-2/TRBV6-3 | CASNADTRFKETQYF | TGTGCCAGCAACGCGGACACCAGGTTTAAGGAGACCCAGTACTTC
TRBJ1-2 | - | many | TRBV20-1 | CSAPIGGTSEGYTF | TGCAGTGCTCCCATTGGGGGGACAAGTGAGGGCTACACCTTC
TRBJ1-6 | - | few | TRBV5-1 | CASSLVWGAGNSPLNF | -
TRBJ1-3 | TRBD1 | many | TRBV6-6 | CASSHLRAGGTGNTIYF | TGTGCCAGCAGTCACCTACGGGCAGGGGGGACTGGAAACACCATATATTTT
TRBJ1-1 | - | many | TRBV5-6 | CASSSPWQGLANTEAFF | TGTGCCAGCAGCTCCCCTTGGCAGGGACTAGCGAACACTGAAGCTTTCTTT